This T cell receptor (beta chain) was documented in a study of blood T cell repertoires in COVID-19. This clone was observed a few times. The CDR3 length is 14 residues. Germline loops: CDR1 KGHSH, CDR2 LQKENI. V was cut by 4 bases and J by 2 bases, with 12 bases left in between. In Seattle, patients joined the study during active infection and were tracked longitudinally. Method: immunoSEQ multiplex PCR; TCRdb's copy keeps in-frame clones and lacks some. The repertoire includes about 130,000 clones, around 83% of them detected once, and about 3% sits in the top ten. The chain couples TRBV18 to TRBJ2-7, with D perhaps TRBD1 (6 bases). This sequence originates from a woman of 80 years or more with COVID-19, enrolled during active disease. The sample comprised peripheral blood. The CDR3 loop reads CASSQGHQTYEQYF. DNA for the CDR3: TGTGCCAGCTCACAGGGACACCAAACCTACGAGCAGTACTTC.